What follows are 19 T cell receptor beta chains derived from one specimen sequenced in a study of human T cells and chemical hapten exposure. A single record per CDR3 protein comes from TCRdb applying MiXCR to the RACE reads. The table has a few hundred thousand distinct CDR3 sequences, under 6.5% seen once. Sample time point: patch test 2, 6 weeks after DPC sensitization. The treatment here: therapeutic diphenylcyclopropenone sensitization with weekly scalp DPC. Sequenced here: whole blood, sampled in connection with sensitization to the hapten diphenylcyclopropenone (DPC). These receptors originate from a woman in her late teens or twenties with alopecia areata. Some clones in this sample may be carry-over from other donors' samples.

This clonotype has ten or more counts. The V and J genes are TRBV7-2 and TRBJ2-5; unclear D gene. Germline CDR1 is SGHTA and CDR2 is FQGNSA. Between the trimmed V and J ends, which lost 5 bases and 5 bases, there was a span of 6 bases. The CDR3 loop spans 11 amino acids. The CDR3 bases are TGTGCCAGCAGCCGTTCCGAGACCCAGTACTTC. Its protein is CASSRSETQYF.

V is TRBV6-2 or TRBV6-3 and J is TRBJ1-5; 10 nucleotides agree with TRBD1. The CDR3 extends over 17 amino acids. Germline V gene data show CDR1 as MNHEY and CDR2 as SVGEGT. The ends lost 6 bases at V and 3 bases at J; junction bases unmatched: 11. The CDR3 sequence: CASSHSWRQGANQPQHF. The CDR3 nucleotides read TGTGCCAGCAGCCACTCATGGCGACAGGGGGCCAATCAGCCCCAGCATTTT.

This chain joins TRBV6-1 and TRBJ1-5; tentatively, D is TRBD1 (5 bases). V lost 6 bases to trimming and J lost 7 bases, with 13 bases between them. Germline CDR1 reads MNHNS; CDR2 reads SASEGT. There are 13 residues in the CDR3. CDR3 sequence (DNA): TGTGCCAGCAGCTTGGGACCGGGCCAGCCCCAGCATTTT. Translated: CASSLGPGQPQHF.

This clonotype has ten or more counts. The chain couples TRBV6-1 to TRBJ2-4; perhaps TRBD1 as D (5 bases). CDR1 MNHNS and CDR2 SASEGT come from the germline V gene. V was pared by 7 bases and J by 6 bases, with 22 bases between. CDR3 size: 16 residues. The CDR3 region has the DNA TGTGCCAGCACAGAAGGGGCAGGGCCATGGGGAAACATTCAGTACTTC. As protein: CASTEGAGPWGNIQYF.

This clonotype was recorded at least ten times. This chain links TRBV12-3 or TRBV12-4 with TRBJ1-5; unclear D gene. Trimming removed 3 bases at V and 1 base at J, with 4 bases between. This CDR3 comprises 13 residues. CDR3 nucleotide sequence: TGTGCCAGCAGTTTTAGAAGCAATCAGCCCCAGCATTTT. Translating gives CASSFRSNQPQHF.

This clonotype was seen a few times. The chain has TRBV3-1 and TRBJ2-2, with 9 bases lining up with TRBD2. This CDR3 is 17 amino acids long. Trimming took 2 bases from V and 5 from J; bases not matched to a gene: 9. The germline CDR1 and CDR2 sequences are LGHDT and YNNKEL (reference sequence). CDR3 amino acids: CASSQRSAGGPTGELFF. The CDR3 nucleotides read TGTGCCAGCAGCCAAAGGTCGGCGGGGGGGCCAACCGGGGAGCTGTTTTTT.

V is TRBV6-1 and J is TRBJ2-4; D is ambiguous. CDR1 and CDR2 (germline): MNHNS, SASEGT. The CDR3 consists of 13 residues. The ends were cut back, 7 bases at V and 8 bases at J, with 15 bases in the middle. CDR3 protein: CASTIRRSDIQYF. In DNA form, the CDR3 reads TGTGCCAGCACTATTAGAAGATCGGACATTCAGTACTTC.

The sample holds many counts of this clonotype. The V gene is TRBV28, the J gene TRBJ2-3; D remains ambiguous. CDR3 length equals 12 residues. The germline V and J ends were trimmed by 8 bases and 4 bases, with 10 bases remaining between them. CDR1 MDHEN and CDR2 SYDVKM come from the germline V gene. The DNA for the CDR3 is TGTGCCAGCGCCTGGTCTCCAGATACGCAGTATTTT. Amino acids: CASAWSPDTQYF.

The rearrangement links TRBV4-1 to TRBJ2-3; 10 positions match TRBD1. Germline trimming cut 4 bases from V and 3 bases from J; bases unmatched to any gene: 7. The V gene's germline CDR1 is MGHRA and CDR2 YSYEKL. The CDR3 extends over 16 amino acids. The CDR3 DNA reads as TGCGCCAGCAGCCCCCCTCGACAGGGGGCAACAGATACGCAGTATTTT. It yields the protein CASSPPRQGATDTQYF.

This clonotype was seen a few times. V gene TRBV10-3 combines with J gene TRBJ2-1; 12 bases are shared with TRBD2. Trimming took 8 bases from V and 4 from J; bases not matched to a gene: 3. Germline V gene data show CDR1 as ENHRY and CDR2 as SYGVKD. The CDR3 runs 14 residues. The CDR3 nucleotides read TGTGCCATCCGGACTAGCGGGGAGTACAATGAGCAGTTCTTC. It yields the protein CAIRTSGEYNEQFF.

The J gene is TRBJ1-1, the V gene TRBV7-3; maybe TRBD1 (5 bases). Germline values: CDR1 SGHTA, CDR2 FQGTGA. This CDR3 is built from 14 residues. Between the trimmed V and J ends, which lost 5 bases and 5 bases, there was a span of 15 bases. The CDR3 DNA reads TGTGCCAGCAGCCCCGAACCAGGGACTACTGAAGCTTTCTTT. This gives the protein CASSPEPGTTEAFF.

Points on this clonotype: Germline is not matched at one junction end, which may reflect a read error. The rearrangement links TRBV4-3 to TRBJ2-3, with 9 positions matching TRBD1. This CDR3 is built from 18 residues. Germline assignment: CDR1 LGHNA and CDR2 YSLEER. The CDR3 loop is CASSQGVGGQGGTDTHYF. The CDR3 coding sequence is TGCGCCAGCAGCCAAGGTGTCGGGGGACAGGGAGGCACAGATACGCATTATTTT.

This clonotype was observed a handful of times. V gene TRBV6-1 combines with J gene TRBJ1-1; D remains ambiguous. The V gene lost 7 bases and the J gene lost 1 base, with 16 bases spanning the gap. This CDR3 comprises 15 residues. CDR1 and CDR2 (germline): MNHNS, SASEGT. The CDR3 here is CASTFMTASNTEAFF. The CDR3 bases are TGTGCCAGCACCTTTATGACGGCTTCGAACACTGAAGCTTTCTTT.

This clonotype showed up many times. The rearrangement joins TRBV4-1 to TRBJ1-2; the D is unclear. The CDR3 consists of 14 residues. The V end lost 3 bases, the J end lost 8 bases, and 16 bases lay between the germline ends. Germline CDR1 MGHRA, CDR2 YSYEKL. CDR3 region: CASSQAVLPYGYTF. The CDR3 DNA follows: TGCGCCAGCAGCCAGGCAGTCCTACCTTACGGCTACACCTTC.

This clonotype was counted ten times or more. The chain recombines TRBV18 with TRBJ2-3; D perhaps matches TRBD2 (7 bases). CDR1 is KGHSH, CDR2 LQKENI, per germline. V was shortened by 6 bases and J by 1 base, with 14 bases between the two germline ends. CDR3 size: 15 residues. Here the CDR3 reads CASSPGGGRTDTQYF. The CDR3 DNA sequence: TGTGCCAGCTCCCCTGGCGGGGGCCGCACAGATACGCAGTATTTT.

This clonotype has a handful of counts. The chain links TRBV6-2 or TRBV6-3 to TRBJ2-1, with D tentatively TRBD1 (6 bases). CDR3 length: 14 residues. CDR1 and CDR2 from the germline V gene are MNHEY and SVGEGT. Trimming cost V 4 bases and J 8 bases, with 15 bases left between them. The DNA of the CDR3 is TGTGCCAGCAGTTGGGGGCTAGTGAGTTATGAGCAGTTCTTC. Its translation: CASSWGLVSYEQFF.

In its sample, this clonotype was seen a few times. The chain joins TRBV12-3 or TRBV12-4 to TRBJ2-2; 8 bases fit TRBD2. The junction had 9 bases not matched to a gene; V was cut back by 7 bases and J by 8 bases. The CDR3 is made up of 14 amino acids. The DNA for the CDR3 is TGTGCCAGCACCCGGGGGGGGGGCCCTGGGGAGCTGTTTTTT. Its translation is CASTRGGGPGELFF.

This clonotype was recorded many times. The rearrangement joins TRBV28 to TRBJ1-5; 7 nucleotides align to TRBD1. CDR1 is MDHEN, CDR2 SYDVKM, per germline. The V gene end was trimmed by 1 base and the J gene end by 13 bases; junction bases not matched to a gene: 4. The CDR3 is made up of 12 amino acids. The CDR3 protein is CASSLSGTEQHF. In DNA, the CDR3 is TGTGCCAGCAGTTTATCCGGGACAGAGCAGCATTTT.

This rearrangement joins TRBV4-1 to TRBJ2-4; a possible D gene is TRBD1 (6 bases). CDR3 length: 12 residues. Trimming pared 6 bases from V and 8 bases from J, leaving 11 bases between. Looked up from germline, CDR1 is MGHRA and CDR2 is YSYEKL. CDR3 residues: CASSRKGDIQYF. The CDR3 bases are TGCGCCAGCAGTAGAAAGGGGGACATTCAGTACTTC.